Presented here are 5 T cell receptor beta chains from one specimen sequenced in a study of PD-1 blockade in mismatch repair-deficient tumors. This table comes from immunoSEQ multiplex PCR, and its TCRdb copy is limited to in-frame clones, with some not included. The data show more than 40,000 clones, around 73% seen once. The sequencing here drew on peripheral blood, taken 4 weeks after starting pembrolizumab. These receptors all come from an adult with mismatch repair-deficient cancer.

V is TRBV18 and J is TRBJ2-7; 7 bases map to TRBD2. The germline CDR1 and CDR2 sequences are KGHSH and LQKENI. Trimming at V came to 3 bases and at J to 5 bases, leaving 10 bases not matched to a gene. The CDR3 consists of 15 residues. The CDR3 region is CASSPGLEGFDEQYF. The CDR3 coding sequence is TGTGCCAGCTCACCCGGACTAGAAGGGTTCGACGAGCAGTACTTC.

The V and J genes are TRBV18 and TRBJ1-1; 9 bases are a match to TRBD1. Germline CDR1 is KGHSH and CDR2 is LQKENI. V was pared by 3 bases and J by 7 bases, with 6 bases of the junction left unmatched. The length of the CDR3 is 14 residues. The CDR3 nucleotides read TGTGCCAGCTCACCTCCGGGACAGGGCCTTGAAGCTTTCTTT. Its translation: CASSPPGQGLEAFF.

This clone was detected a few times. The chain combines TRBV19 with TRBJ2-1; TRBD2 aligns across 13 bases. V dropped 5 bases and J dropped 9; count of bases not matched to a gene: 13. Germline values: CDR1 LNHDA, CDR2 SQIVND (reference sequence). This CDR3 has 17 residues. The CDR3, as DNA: TGTGCCAGTAGTTTCCGGACTAGCGGGAGCCTCAGGGGTGAGCAGTTCTTC. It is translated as CASSFRTSGSLRGEQFF.

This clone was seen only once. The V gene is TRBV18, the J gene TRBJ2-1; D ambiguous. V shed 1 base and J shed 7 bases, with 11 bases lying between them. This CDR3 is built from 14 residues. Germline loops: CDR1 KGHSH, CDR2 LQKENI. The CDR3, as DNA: TGTGCCAGCTCACCACGTGTCGAGAGGAATGAGCAGTTCTTC. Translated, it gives CASSPRVERNEQFF.

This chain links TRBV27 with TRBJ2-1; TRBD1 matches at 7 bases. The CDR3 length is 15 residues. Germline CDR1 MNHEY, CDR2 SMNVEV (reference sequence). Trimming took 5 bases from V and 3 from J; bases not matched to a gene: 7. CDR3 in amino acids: CASSRTGQIYNEQFF. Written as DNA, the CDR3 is TGTGCCAGCAGTCGGACGGGACAGATCTACAATGAGCAGTTCTTC.